The sequence of this T cell receptor beta chain was determined in a study of cytomegalovirus exposure and HLA in healthy donors. General observations from the study: Common viral pathogens seemed, in a later analysis, to connect with several of the most significant clusters.

Note on this clone: The antigen remains undetermined.

Per the germline V gene, CDR1 is LNHNV and CDR2 is YYDKDF (reference sequence). After removal of 0 bases from V and 8 bases from J, the junction contained 5 bases not matched to a gene. This CDR3 is built from 15 residues. Primers for the PCR totalled 60 Vbeta and 13 Jbeta. Sequenced by immunoSEQ multiplex PCR; TCRdb stores in-frame clones only, minus some. The sample has roughly 50,000 clones. J is TRBJ1-4 and V is TRBV15; 8 positions agree with TRBD1. This receptor was taken from a female donor in good health and CMV-seronegative. The sample comprised PBMCs. The CDR3 here is CATSRDGRGREKLFF. The CDR3 coding sequence is TGTGCCACCAGCAGAGATGGCAGGGGGCGCGAAAAACTGTTTTTT.